This T cell receptor beta chain was recovered during a study of post-analysis software for immune sequencing data. Across the study: Patients had relapsing-remitting, secondary progressive or progressive-relapsing multiple sclerosis; some lacked subtype. Study findings and constraints: F measure clustering grouped samples strongly by preparation batch. Normalized Chao1 diversity in multiple sclerosis patients fell significantly below that of controls. Roughly five TRBV segments appeared more often in patients than in controls, and TRBV5-6, TRBV5-1 and TRBV20-1 were among these.

CDR1 is DFQATT, CDR2 SNEGSKA, per germline (reference sequence). This CDR3 is built from 12 residues. J gave up 8 bases and V 3 bases, and 6 bases lay outside the gene matches. Remarks on this clonotype: Its specificity is unknown.

Unique-molecular-identifier-tagged TCR beta cDNA libraries were used. Approximately 550,000 cDNA molecules came from around 0.96 to 9.9 million T cells. In TCRdb, the PCR reads were re-called with MiXCR into one record per CDR3 protein. The data contain about 430,000 distinct CDR3 sequences, approximately 38% of them seen just once; the ten biggest clones take up around 8%. The sample consisted of blood. The chain is built from TRBV20-1 and TRBJ1-2; 7 positions match TRBD1. The TCR sequence derives from a girl aged 2-10 years with multiple sclerosis. CDR3 DNA: TGCAGTGCTAGTGACAGGGTCGCCGGCTACACCTTC. This sequence encodes CSASDRVAGYTF.